Listed below are T cell receptor beta chains from one sample, sequenced in a study of shared clonotypes between healthy human individuals. Sequencing was performed with immunoSEQ multiplex PCR; in TCRdb, only in-frame clones are kept and a portion is missing. The profile shows some 2.4 million clones, 80% to 95% of them singletons. Input material: naive CD4+ T cells from PBMCs. Receptors originate from a man aged 18-30 years in good health. Some clones in this sample may be carry-over from other donors' samples. Each CDR3 is given with its conserved first and last residue. The order of the fields is D gene, clone size, J gene, V gene, CDR3 DNA, CDR3 protein. The D gene is left open where the match is weak. The listing skips clone size in some rows; elsewhere it reads once, few, many or a size class.

-,-,TRBJ2-1,TRBV11-2,TGTGCCAGCAGCTTAATGGGCTCCTACAATGAGCAGTTCTTC,CASSLMGSYNEQFF
-,-,TRBJ2-2,TRBV28,TGTGCCAGCAGTTTCATTTTGGCCGGGGAGCTGTTTTTT,CASSFILAGELFF
TRBD1,once,TRBJ2-5,TRBV27,TGTGCCAGCAGTTTATCCGGACAGGGGTTCGAGACCCAGTACTTC,CASSLSGQGFETQYF
TRBD1,-,TRBJ2-1,TRBV5-1,TGCGCCAGCAGCCGGGACAGGGTCGTGGACAATGAGCAGTTCTTC,CASSRDRVVDNEQFF
-,-,TRBJ2-5,TRBV10-1,TGCGCCAGCAGTGAGGGGTCCCGGGAGACCCAGTACTTC,CASSEGSRETQYF
TRBD1,-,TRBJ1-1,TRBV4-3,TGCGCCAGCAGCCAAGAGGACAGGGGGTACACTGAAGCTTTCTTT,CASSQEDRGYTEAFF
-,-,TRBJ2-4,TRBV9,TGTGCCAGCAGCGAGTCCAGGGGAGCCAAAAACATTCAGTACTTC,CASSESRGAKNIQYF
-,-,TRBJ2-3,TRBV5-6,TGTGCCAGCAGCCTTGTCGGCGGGTACACAGATACGCAGTATTTT,CASSLVGGYTDTQYF
TRBD1,-,TRBJ2-2,TRBV4-2,TGTGCCAGCAGCCAAGAGACATGGGACAGGACAGCGGACGGGGAGCTGTTTTTT,CASSQETWDRTADGELFF
-,-,TRBJ2-3,TRBV9,TGTGCCAGCAGCGAATTAGTCCTAGGGGGGGATACGCAGTATTTT,CASSELVLGGDTQYF
-,-,TRBJ1-3,TRBV18,TGTGCCAGCTCATCCGGGACACCATCCTCTGGAAACACCATATATTTT,CASSSGTPSSGNTIYF
-,-,TRBJ2-7,TRBV2,TGTGCCAGCAGTGTACGGCTAGCGTACAGAGTCGAGCAGTACTTC,CASSVRLAYRVEQYF
-,once,TRBJ2-3,TRBV9,TGTGCCAGCAGCGTAGAACCCAGTAGGTCGGGCACAGATACGCAGTATTTT,CASSVEPSRSGTDTQYF
-,-,TRBJ1-2,TRBV5-1,TGCGCCAGCAGCTTGACTCAGGGAGTCGATGGCTACACCTTC,CASSLTQGVDGYTF
TRBD2,-,TRBJ2-1,TRBV6-1,TGTGCCAGCAGGCAAGCGGGAGGGCCCTCCAATGAGCAGTTCTTC,CASRQAGGPSNEQFF
-,-,TRBJ2-1,TRBV6-1,TGTGCCAGCAGTGGGCTAGCGTCGAGCTCCTACAATGAGCAGTTCTTC,CASSGLASSSYNEQFF
-,-,TRBJ2-7,TRBV18,TGTGCCAGCTCACCACCGTCGGAATCCTACGAGCAGTACTTC,CASSPPSESYEQYF
TRBD1,once,TRBJ2-5,TRBV7-8,TGTGCCAGCAGCTTAGGACAGGGGGCTTGGGAGACCCAGTACTTC,CASSLGQGAWETQYF
-,-,TRBJ2-1,TRBV30,TGTGCCTGGAGTGGCGGTCCTAGCTCCTACAATGAGCAGTTCTTC,CAWSGGPSSYNEQFF
-,-,TRBJ1-5,TRBV18,TGTGCCAGCTCACCGGCCAAATGGGAGGCCAATCAGCCCCAGCATTTT,CASSPAKWEANQPQHF
TRBD2,-,TRBJ2-7,TRBV5-1,TGCGCCAGCAGCTTTACCCTAGCGGGGAGCTCCTACGAGCAGTACTTC,CASSFTLAGSSYEQYF
TRBD2,-,TRBJ2-7,TRBV18,TGTGCCAGCTCACCATGGCTAGCGGGAGTTGGCTACGAGCAGTACTTC,CASSPWLAGVGYEQYF
TRBD2,-,TRBJ2-1,TRBV6-1,TGTGCCAGCAACGAAGCGGGAGGGCCAGGGGAGCAGTTCTTC,CASNEAGGPGEQFF
-,-,TRBJ1-2,TRBV9,TGTGCCAGCAGCGTAGGGAAGGGGTGGGACTATGGCTACACCTTC,CASSVGKGWDYGYTF
-,-,TRBJ2-1,TRBV28,TGTGCCAGCAGTTCCCCCGGCGCCGCAAATGAGCAGTTCTTC,CASSSPGAANEQFF
-,-,TRBJ1-4,TRBV6-1,TGTGCCAGCAGTGGCGGTTGGGGGACCGCAACTAATGAAAAACTGTTTTTT,CASSGGWGTATNEKLFF
TRBD1,-,TRBJ1-2,TRBV5-1,TGCGCCAGCAGCTTGGATACAGGGGAAGTTCTTGGCTACACCTTC,CASSLDTGEVLGYTF
TRBD1,-,TRBJ1-2,TRBV28,TGTGCCAGCAGTGCGACAGGGGGCGCCGCTGGCTACACCTTC,CASSATGGAAGYTF
-,-,TRBJ1-1,TRBV27,TGTGCCAGCAGTAGGGGCCTGATGAACACTGAAGCTTTCTTT,CASSRGLMNTEAFF
-,-,TRBJ2-2,TRBV11-2,TGTGCCAGCAGCTTAACAGGCACGAACACCGGGGAGCTGTTTTTT,CASSLTGTNTGELFF
-,-,TRBJ1-6,TRBV30,TGTGCCTGGAGCGCAGGGCGCAGCTCCTATAATTCACCCCTCCACTTT,CAWSAGRSSYNSPLHF
-,-,TRBJ2-5,TRBV30,TGTGCCTGGAGTGTTTCGAGGAGGAGAGGGGAGACCCAGTACTTC,CAWSVSRRRGETQYF
-,-,TRBJ1-1,TRBV28,TGTGCCAGCAGTTTCCCCATTGCTCCCGCGTCTACTGAAGCTTTCTTT,CASSFPIAPASTEAFF
TRBD1,-,TRBJ1-1,TRBV19,TGTGCCAGTAGTATCGACAGGGGACCCGAAGCTTTCTTT,CASSIDRGPEAFF
-,once,TRBJ1-3,TRBV7-2,TGTGCCAGCAGTAACGAACGGAGCTCTGGAAACACCATATATTTT,CASSNERSSGNTIYF
-,once,TRBJ1-3,TRBV7-2,TGTGCCAGCAGCTTAGTGGGCAGCTCTGGAAACACCATATATTTT,CASSLVGSSGNTIYF
-,-,TRBJ2-3,TRBV25-1,TGTGCCAGCAGTGATCCAACTTTTGGGGACTCCAAGCAGTATTTT,CASSDPTFGDSKQYF
-,-,TRBJ2-3,TRBV7-9,TGTGCCAGCAGCTTAGCGTCCTTTACAGATACGCAGTATTTT,CASSLASFTDTQYF
TRBD2,-,TRBJ2-1,TRBV9,TGTGCCAGCAGCGTAGCGGGAGGGTACTACAATGAGCAGTTCTTC,CASSVAGGYYNEQFF
-,-,TRBJ1-1,TRBV27,TGTGCCAGCAGTTGGGACTACAACACTGAAGCTTTCTTT,CASSWDYNTEAFF
-,-,TRBJ2-7,TRBV6-5,TGTGCCAGCAGTTACTCGAAGGGAGGCCTAAACTACGAGCAGTACTTC,CASSYSKGGLNYEQYF
TRBD1,-,TRBJ1-5,TRBV6-1,TGTGCCAGCAGTGCCCGGACAGGCCACAATCAGCCCCAGCATTTT,CASSARTGHNQPQHF
-,-,TRBJ2-2,TRBV4-3,TGCGCCAGCAGCCAAGATTTGGTCACCGGGGAGCTGTTTTTT,CASSQDLVTGELFF
TRBD2,once,TRBJ2-5,TRBV7-9,TGTGCCAGCAGCTTCAGGGGCCCGGGAGGGCAAGAGACCCAGTACTTC,CASSFRGPGGQETQYF
-,-,TRBJ2-2,TRBV28,TGTGCCAGCAGTTTGTTGGGCAGGGAGAACACCGGGGAGCTGTTTTTT,CASSLLGRENTGELFF
-,-,TRBJ2-7,TRBV6-6,TGTGCCAGCAGTTATCGGTCCAACGAGCAGTACTTC,CASSYRSNEQYF
-,once,TRBJ2-7,TRBV5-1,TGCGCCAGCAGGGCATCAGGGACGGCCTCCTACGAGCAGTACTTC,CASRASGTASYEQYF
TRBD2,-,TRBJ2-3,TRBV29-1,TGCAGCGTCTCTAGCGGGAGCTTGGATACGCAGTATTTT,CSVSSGSLDTQYF